Described below is a single T cell receptor (beta chain) sequence and its context. Its specificity is not known. The record originates from a study of identifying expanded T cells in peripheral blood. Whole-study results and caveats: Clone count variance between approximately 2-week samples rose with total template count.

Germline trimming cut 5 bases from V and 1 base from J; bases unmatched to any gene: 5. Germline CDR1 is SGHVS and CDR2 is FQNEAQ. The CDR3 length is 15 residues. The protocol was immunoSEQ multiplex PCR, while the TCRdb copy is restricted to in-frame clones and leaves out a portion. Of under 110,000 clones in the sample, around 90% were seen once. The sample was blood. The source of this sequence is a person aged 18 to 75 in good health. V is TRBV7-8 and J is TRBJ1-1; 9 positions agree with TRBD1. This chain's CDR3 is CASSPNRGRNTEAFF. Written as DNA, the CDR3 is TGTGCCAGCAGCCCAAACAGGGGGCGGAACACTGAAGCTTTCTTT.